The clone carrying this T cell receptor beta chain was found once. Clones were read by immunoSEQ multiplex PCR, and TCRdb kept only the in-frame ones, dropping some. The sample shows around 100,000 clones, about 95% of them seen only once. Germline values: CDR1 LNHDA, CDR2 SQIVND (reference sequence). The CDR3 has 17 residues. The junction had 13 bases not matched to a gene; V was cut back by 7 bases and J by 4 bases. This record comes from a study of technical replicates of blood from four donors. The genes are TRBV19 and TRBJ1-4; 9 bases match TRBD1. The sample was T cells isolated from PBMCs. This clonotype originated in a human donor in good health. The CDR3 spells CASTGTGTFALNEKLFF. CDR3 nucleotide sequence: TGTGCCAGTACCGGGACAGGGACATTTGCGCTTAATGAAAAACTGTTTTTT.